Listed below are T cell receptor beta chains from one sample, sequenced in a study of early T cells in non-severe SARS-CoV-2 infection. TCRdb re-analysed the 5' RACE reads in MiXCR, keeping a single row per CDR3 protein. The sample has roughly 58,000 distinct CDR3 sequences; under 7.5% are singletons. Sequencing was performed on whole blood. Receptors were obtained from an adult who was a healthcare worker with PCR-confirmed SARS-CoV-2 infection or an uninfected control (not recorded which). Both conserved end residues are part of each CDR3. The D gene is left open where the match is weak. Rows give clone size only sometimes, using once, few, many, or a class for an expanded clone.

cdr3_aa: CASSFGGGTDTQYF
d_call: NA
clone_size: many
j_call: TRBJ2-3
v_call: TRBV11-2

cdr3_aa: CSARNHQGLLGYTF
d_call: NA
clone_size: many
j_call: TRBJ1-2
v_call: TRBV20-1

cdr3_aa: CASSRARDTQYF
d_call: NA
clone_size: many
j_call: TRBJ2-3
v_call: TRBV7-9

cdr3_aa: CSASGGPQETQYF
d_call: NA
clone_size: few
j_call: TRBJ2-5
v_call: TRBV20-1

cdr3_aa: CASSRGPTQDQYF
d_call: NA
clone_size: many
j_call: TRBJ2-5
v_call: TRBV12-3/TRBV12-4

cdr3_aa: CASSHGQGVYNEQFF
d_call: TRBD1
clone_size: few
j_call: TRBJ2-1
v_call: TRBV7-9

cdr3_aa: CASSDWDTQYF
d_call: NA
clone_size: many
j_call: TRBJ2-3
v_call: TRBV10-1

cdr3_aa: CASRHKRENTEAFF
d_call: NA
clone_size: few
j_call: TRBJ1-1
v_call: TRBV2

cdr3_aa: CSVGQGTNNEQFF
d_call: TRBD1
clone_size: few
j_call: TRBJ2-1
v_call: TRBV29-1

cdr3_aa: CASSRRPQIDTQYF
d_call: NA
clone_size: many
j_call: TRBJ2-3
v_call: TRBV5-1

cdr3_aa: CASSYRAEGYNSPLHF
d_call: NA
clone_size: many
j_call: TRBJ1-6
v_call: TRBV7-8

cdr3_aa: CASSPLTIGNEQYF
d_call: NA
clone_size: NA
j_call: TRBJ2-7
v_call: TRBV11-2

cdr3_aa: CASSFRASGGHGYTF
d_call: NA
clone_size: few
j_call: TRBJ1-2
v_call: TRBV12-3/TRBV12-4

cdr3_aa: CSASLGRTYGYTF
d_call: NA
clone_size: NA
j_call: TRBJ1-2
v_call: TRBV20-1

cdr3_aa: CASSLVLAGAFTNEQFF
d_call: TRBD2
clone_size: NA
j_call: TRBJ2-1
v_call: TRBV7-2

cdr3_aa: CASSLYRDSSYNSPLHF
d_call: TRBD1
clone_size: many
j_call: TRBJ1-6
v_call: TRBV27

cdr3_aa: CASSSLAGGSTDTQYF
d_call: TRBD2
clone_size: many
j_call: TRBJ2-3
v_call: TRBV12-3/TRBV12-4

cdr3_aa: CASSPSPGGDDEQFF
d_call: NA
clone_size: NA
j_call: TRBJ2-1
v_call: TRBV5-1

cdr3_aa: CATSGGTAYEQYF
d_call: TRBD2
clone_size: NA
j_call: TRBJ2-7
v_call: TRBV19

cdr3_aa: CASSPSSPVTEAFF
d_call: NA
clone_size: many
j_call: TRBJ1-1
v_call: TRBV6-6

cdr3_aa: CSGTSEETQYF
d_call: TRBD2
clone_size: few
j_call: TRBJ2-5
v_call: TRBV20-1

cdr3_aa: CASSFYRGTGTGELFF
d_call: TRBD1
clone_size: NA
j_call: TRBJ2-2
v_call: TRBV11-2

cdr3_aa: CASSEGGAVGETQYF
d_call: NA
clone_size: few
j_call: TRBJ2-5
v_call: TRBV2

cdr3_aa: CASSIIGTGDEKLFF
d_call: TRBD1
clone_size: many
j_call: TRBJ1-4
v_call: TRBV19

cdr3_aa: CASSQDLGPGSPLHF
d_call: NA
clone_size: many
j_call: TRBJ1-6
v_call: TRBV4-3

cdr3_aa: CASSSPSGTGVPEVFF
d_call: TRBD1
clone_size: many
j_call: TRBJ1-1
v_call: TRBV27

cdr3_aa: CSVGTGGRTEAFF
d_call: TRBD1
clone_size: few
j_call: TRBJ1-1
v_call: TRBV29-1

cdr3_aa: CASSPPLGYKFF
d_call: NA
clone_size: NA
j_call: TRBJ2-1
v_call: TRBV7-6

cdr3_aa: CASSFMSGQLYEQYF
d_call: TRBD1
clone_size: few
j_call: TRBJ2-7
v_call: TRBV7-2

cdr3_aa: CASSRKTGGETQYF
d_call: TRBD1
clone_size: NA
j_call: TRBJ2-5
v_call: TRBV7-9

cdr3_aa: CASRKTSGGDQETQYF
d_call: TRBD2
clone_size: few
j_call: TRBJ2-5
v_call: TRBV12-3/TRBV12-4

cdr3_aa: CASSAPRVAMRGKATDTQYF
d_call: NA
clone_size: few
j_call: TRBJ2-3
v_call: TRBV11-2

cdr3_aa: CSLNEHSNYGYTF
d_call: NA
clone_size: many
j_call: TRBJ1-2
v_call: TRBV20-1

cdr3_aa: CASSLKGGSEQYF
d_call: NA
clone_size: many
j_call: TRBJ2-7
v_call: TRBV5-1

cdr3_aa: CASSQRTSSGGINEQFF
d_call: TRBD2
clone_size: many
j_call: TRBJ2-1
v_call: TRBV4-3

cdr3_aa: CASSFFRGSSGANVLTF
d_call: TRBD1
clone_size: many
j_call: TRBJ2-6
v_call: TRBV28

cdr3_aa: CSASGAGTGSIQYF
d_call: TRBD1
clone_size: few
j_call: TRBJ2-7
v_call: TRBV20-1

cdr3_aa: CASSSDRDRGNTIYF
d_call: TRBD1
clone_size: many
j_call: TRBJ1-3
v_call: TRBV5-4

cdr3_aa: CASSLEGTQYF
d_call: NA
clone_size: many
j_call: TRBJ2-5
v_call: TRBV7-8

cdr3_aa: CASNTGKLGTYEQYF
d_call: NA
clone_size: NA
j_call: TRBJ2-7
v_call: TRBV7-2

cdr3_aa: CASSLTGPRETQYF
d_call: NA
clone_size: NA
j_call: TRBJ2-5
v_call: TRBV7-3

cdr3_aa: CASSPYKTGGSNQPQHF
d_call: TRBD1
clone_size: many
j_call: TRBJ1-5
v_call: TRBV18